Below, 29 T cell receptor beta chains from the same sample are listed, as sequenced in a study of blood T cells in healthy people across ages. The authors ran a second PCR of about 6 to 11 cycles using a sample-barcoded 5' primer and a J-beta primer mix. TCRdb recomputed calls from the 5' RACE reads with MiXCR, one row per CDR3 protein. The sample shows 600,000 to 800,000 distinct CDR3 sequences, roughly half of them seen only once. The sequencing sample was made of blood. Every receptor here comes from a woman older than 75 in good health.

This clonotype was observed a handful of times. The DNA of the CDR3 is TGTGCCAGCTCACCTCCCTCCAGGGGGGATGGCTACACCTTC. Protein product: CASSPPSRGDGYTF. V is TRBV18 and J is TRBJ1-2, with 7 bases that match TRBD1. CDR1 and CDR2 (germline): KGHSH, LQKENI. The V segment lost 3 bases and the J segment 6 bases; nucleotides outside the gene matches: 7. This CDR3 has 14 amino acids.

This clonotype has ten or more counts. V usage is TRBV20-1 and J usage is TRBJ2-3; the match to TRBD1 covers 9 bases. With V trimmed by 5 bases and J by 5 bases, 8 bases remained unmatched. Germline CDR1 reads DFQATT; CDR2 reads SNEGSKA (reference sequence). CDR3 length equals 14 residues. CDR3 in DNA: TGCAGTGCTTCCCCCGGGACAGGGCTAGATACGCAGTATTTT. Protein product: CSASPGTGLDTQYF.

Ten or more counts support this clonotype. The chain employs TRBV5-1 and TRBJ2-1; no reliable D call. This CDR3 has 15 residues. The V gene's germline CDR1 is SGHRS and CDR2 YFSETQ. Deletions cut 0 bases from V and 4 bases from J, with 11 bases between. Written as DNA, the CDR3 is TGCGCCAGCAGCTTGGGGTCGGCGAGATACAATGAGCAGTTCTTC. This sequence encodes CASSLGSARYNEQFF.

The gene calls are TRBV6-1 and TRBJ1-1, with 9 bases lining up with TRBD1. This CDR3 is built from 15 residues. V lost 8 bases, J lost 2 bases, and 9 bases stayed unmatched. From germline, CDR1 is MNHNS and CDR2 SASEGT. The CDR3 spells CASGLGTGKNTEAFF. The CDR3 nucleotides are TGTGCCAGCGGTTTGGGGACAGGGAAAAACACTGAAGCTTTCTTT.

For this clonotype: It is likely a read error, because the conserved phenylalanine at the end of the CDR3 is missing. The chain carries TRBV12-3 or TRBV12-4 and TRBJ1-5; D not certain. V shed 5 bases and J shed 7 bases, with 9 bases lying between them. The length of the CDR3 is 12 residues. The CDR3 is CASSPWKQPQHS. CDR3 in DNA: TGTGCCAGCAGTCCTTGGAAGCAGCCCCAGCATTCT.

The rearrangement uses TRBV10-3 and TRBJ2-1; no clear D. V lost 7 bases and J lost 3, with 4 bases in between. The CDR3 runs 11 residues. CDR1 is ENHRY, CDR2 SYGVKD, per germline. The CDR3 loop is CAITDYNEQFF. The CDR3 DNA reads TGTGCCATCACCGACTACAATGAGCAGTTCTTC.

In its sample, this clonotype was seen once. The chain carries TRBV3-1 and TRBJ2-1, with D perhaps being TRBD1 or TRBD2 (5 bases each). Judging by the DNA end, TRBJ2-7 fits better; the J call may be wrong. From germline, CDR1 is LGHDT and CDR2 YNNKEL (reference sequence). The CDR3 is 17 residues long. CDR3 loop: CASSERTLVGNRNEQYF. The CDR3 region has the DNA TGTGCCAGCAGCGAGCGGACACTAGTCGGGAATCGGAATGAGCAGTACTTC.

J is TRBJ1-2 and V is TRBV7-8; possibly TRBD1 for D (6 bases). Trimming removed 2 bases from V and 4 bases from J, with 11 bases in between. Germline V gene sequence: CDR1 SGHVS, CDR2 FQNEAQ. The CDR3 covers 14 residues. CDR3 nucleotides: TGTGCCAGCAGCTTAAATGGACAGCTCTATGGCTACACCTTC. This codes for CASSLNGQLYGYTF.

In its sample, this clonotype was seen many times. The genes are TRBV3-1 and TRBJ2-3; D tentatively fits TRBD1 or TRBD2 (5 bases each). The V end lost 4 bases, the J end lost 2 bases, and 25 bases lay between the germline ends. Germline CDR1 and CDR2: LGHDT and YNNKEL (reference sequence). The CDR3 covers 19 residues. CDR3 protein: CASSLVPPGTQLSTDTQYF. CDR3 sequence (DNA): TGTGCCAGCAGCCTTGTCCCGCCGGGGACCCAACTTTCCACAGATACGCAGTATTTT.

This chain connects TRBV5-1 to TRBJ1-1; 7 bases are a match to TRBD1. Germline CDR1 reads SGHRS; CDR2 reads YFSETQ. The CDR3 totals 15 residues. Trimming at V came to 0 bases and at J to 1 base, leaving 3 bases not matched to a gene. CDR3 in amino acids: CASSLAGGSNTEAFF. CDR3 nucleotides: TGCGCCAGCAGCTTGGCAGGGGGATCGAACACTGAAGCTTTCTTT. The whole variable domain, remainder taken from reference TRBV5-1 and TRBJ1-1, is KAGVTQTPRYLIKTRGQQVTLSCSPISGHRSVSWYQQTPGQGLQFLFEYFSETQRNKGNFPGRFSGRQFSNSRSEMNVSTLELGDSALYLCASSLAGGSNTEAFFGQGTRLTVV.

As for this clonotype: The germline gene is not matched at one end of the junction; a read error may be the cause. The chain links TRBV7-2 to TRBJ2-3; possibly TRBD1 for D (5 bases). Germline assignment: CDR1 SGHTA and CDR2 FQGNSA. The CDR3 has 14 amino acids. The CDR3 loop is CASSQSLGVDTRYF. The DNA for the CDR3 is TGTGCCAGCAGCCAGAGCTTAGGGGTTGATACGCGGTATTTT.

This clonotype was recorded many times. DNA of the CDR3: TGTGCCAGCAGTCCGACGGGGGGGCGTACCGGGGAGCTGTTTTTT. Its translation is CASSPTGGRTGELFF. This chain uses TRBV6-6 with TRBJ2-2, with 8 bases aligning to TRBD2. This CDR3 spans 15 amino acids. Germline V lookup: CDR1 MNHNY, CDR2 SVGAGI (reference sequence). Trimming removed 5 bases from V and 5 bases from J; junction bases left unmatched: 7.

This clonotype was detected ten times or more. CDR3 DNA sequence: TGCGCCAGCAGCCAGGGACTAGTCTACAATGAGCAGTTCTTC. This gives the protein CASSQGLVYNEQFF. The chain links TRBV5-1 to TRBJ2-1, with 8 bases lining up with TRBD2. Unmatched junction bases numbered 3, after V lost 4 bases and J lost 3 bases. This CDR3 spans 14 amino acids. Germline V CDR1 and CDR2: SGHRS, YFSETQ.

This clonotype was detected many times. The chain uses TRBV12-3 or TRBV12-4 and TRBJ2-1; tentatively, D is TRBD2 (6 bases). CDR3 length equals 12 residues. V lost 9 bases, J lost 5 bases, and 11 bases lay in between. The CDR3 loop is CASGRRNNEQFF. The CDR3 nucleotides are TGTGCCAGTGGGAGGAGAAACAATGAGCAGTTCTTC.

This clonotype was observed a few times. The chain uses TRBV20-1 and TRBJ2-1; maybe TRBD2 (5 bases). The CDR3 has 10 residues. V gave up 5 bases and J gave up 12 bases, with 11 bases separating them. CDR1 is DFQATT and CDR2 is SNEGSKA in the germline V gene (reference sequence). CDR3 sequence reads: CSARTARQFF. The CDR3 bases are TGCAGTGCTCGGACTGCCCGGCAGTTCTTC.

The genes are TRBV7-2 and TRBJ2-5; D not resolved. The CDR3 totals 13 residues. In germline, CDR1 is SGHTA, CDR2 FQGNSA. Trimming shortened V by 10 bases and J by 0 bases, and 12 bases separated the two germline ends. The CDR3 DNA follows: TGTGCCACCATTGATGGGTACCAAGAGACCCAGTACTTC. Its protein product is CATIDGYQETQYF.

The chain uses TRBV20-1 and TRBJ2-1, with 9 bases fitting TRBD2. CDR1 and CDR2 (germline): DFQATT, SNEGSKA (reference sequence). The CDR3 has 15 amino acids. The V segment lost 0 bases and the J segment 10 bases; nucleotides outside the gene matches: 10. CDR3 sequence reads: CSARDTSGRYGEQFF. DNA of the CDR3: TGCAGTGCTAGAGATACAAGCGGGAGGTACGGCGAGCAGTTCTTC.

This clonotype has a count of ten or more. V gene TRBV20-1 combines with J gene TRBJ2-4; D gene uncertain. With 0 bases removed from V and 0 bases from J, the gap between germline ends came to 3 bases. Per germline, CDR1 DFQATT and CDR2 SNEGSKA (reference sequence). The CDR3 has 13 amino acids. CDR3: CSAREIAKNIQYF. As DNA, the CDR3 is TGCAGTGCTAGAGAAATAGCCAAAAACATTCAGTACTTC.

This clonotype occurred many times. V is TRBV15 and J is TRBJ2-7; D ambiguous. Germline V CDR1 and CDR2: LNHNV, YYDKDF (reference sequence). V was trimmed by 0 bases and J by 3 bases, leaving 6 bases between them. This CDR3 region has 13 residues. CDR3 coding DNA: TGTGCCACCAGCAGAGAAGTGGGCTACGAGCAGTACTTC. This translates into CATSREVGYEQYF.

The chain employs TRBV6-2 or TRBV6-3 and TRBJ1-2; D unresolved. V gave up 8 bases and J gave up 2 bases, with 12 bases separating them. The CDR3 runs to 13 residues. Germline V gives CDR1 MNHEY, CDR2 SVGEGT. The CDR3 nucleotides are TGTGCCAGCCAGATGACACCGAACTATGGCTACACCTTC. Residues: CASQMTPNYGYTF.

V and J are TRBV5-1 and TRBJ2-4; D is uncertain. The V gene lost 4 bases and the J gene lost 5 bases, with 16 bases spanning the gap. The CDR3 length is 15 residues. Germline V gives CDR1 SGHRS, CDR2 YFSETQ. CDR3 coding DNA: TGCGCCAGCAGCACCGAGGACGGCTACCAAAACATTCAGTACTTC. Encoded protein: CASSTEDGYQNIQYF. Drawing the rest from reference TRBV5-1 and TRBJ2-4, the complete variable domain is KAGVTQTPRYLIKTRGQQVTLSCSPISGHRSVSWYQQTPGQGLQFLFEYFSETQRNKGNFPGRFSGRQFSNSRSEMNVSTLELGDSALYLCASSTEDGYQNIQYFGAGTRLSVL.

The sample holds one count of this clonotype. This rearrangement joins TRBV27 to TRBJ2-3; D remains ambiguous. V was pared by 7 bases and J by 2 bases, with 13 bases between. CDR3 length equals 14 residues. CDR1 is MNHEY and CDR2 is SMNVEV in the germline V gene (reference sequence). This CDR3 is CASIPLGDTDTQYF. The CDR3 DNA reads as TGTGCCAGCATCCCGCTGGGCGACACAGATACGCAGTATTTT.

This clonotype was observed a few times. This clone may be a read error of a much larger clone one base away. The chain employs TRBV29-1 and TRBJ1-2; D is uncertain. Germline CDR1 and CDR2: SQVTM and ANQGSEA. The length of the CDR3 is 11 residues. Trimming stripped 7 bases from V and 1 base from J, with 7 bases between. The CDR3 coding sequence is TGCAGCGGTGTGGTTAACTATGGCTACACCTTC. It yields the protein CSGVVNYGYTF.

This clonotype was recorded at least ten times. The chain employs TRBV7-2 and TRBJ2-1; D call uncertain. The germline gives CDR1 SGHTA, CDR2 FQGNSA. The CDR3 is 15 amino acids. V was cut by 4 bases and J by 4 bases, with 14 bases left in between. The CDR3 region is CASSSAGQSYNEQFF. The CDR3 DNA is TGTGCCAGCAGCTCCGCTGGGCAATCTTACAATGAGCAGTTCTTC.

V gene TRBV6-6 combines with J gene TRBJ2-2; TRBD1 aligns across 10 bases. CDR1 MNHNY and CDR2 SVGAGI come from the germline V gene (reference sequence). The CDR3 loop spans 16 amino acids. J was trimmed by 2 bases and V by 2 bases; bases with no gene match: 2. The CDR3 DNA reads as TGTGCCAGCAGTTACGGACAGGGGGTCAACACCGGGGAGCTGTTTTTT. Encoded protein: CASSYGQGVNTGELFF.

This clonotype was seen a few times. This chain links TRBV11-2 with TRBJ1-1; D unclear. Trimming removed 3 bases at V and 4 bases at J, with 9 bases between. The CDR3 spans 13 residues. The V gene's germline CDR1 is SGHAT and CDR2 FQNNGV. CDR3 DNA sequence: TGTGCCAGCAGCTTGACGAGGAGCACTGAAGCTTTCTTT. It encodes CASSLTRSTEAFF.

In regard to this clonotype: A much bigger clone sits one base away, suggesting this may be a read error. The J gene is TRBJ1-2, the V gene TRBV20-1; 9 nucleotides align to TRBD1. This CDR3 spans 14 amino acids. The germline V gene has CDR1 DFQATT and CDR2 SNEGSKA (reference sequence). V was pared by 3 bases and J by 3 bases, with 5 bases of the junction left unmatched. This CDR3 is CSARRDRADYGYTF. The CDR3 coding sequence is TGCAGTGCTAGGCGGGACAGGGCTGACTATGGCTACACCTTC.

The chain recombines TRBV3-1 with TRBJ2-7; D ambiguous. Trimming took off 5 bases at V and 10 bases at J, with 21 bases between the two ends. The CDR3 contains 14 residues. CDR1 LGHDT and CDR2 YNNKEL come from the germline V gene (reference sequence). Here the CDR3 DNA reads TGTGCCAGCAGCTCCGAGACTCCCCCAGGAGCCCAGTACTTC. Protein product: CASSSETPPGAQYF.

The chain joins TRBV7-9 to TRBJ2-7; tentative D call: TRBD1 (5 bases). The CDR3 length is 12 residues. V was clipped by 7 bases and J by 4 bases, with 11 bases between them. The germline gives CDR1 SEHNR, CDR2 FQNEAQ (reference sequence). The CDR3 protein is CASNLDSYEQYF. The DNA for the CDR3 is TGTGCCAGCAACCTCGACAGTTACGAGCAGTACTTC.